These 2 T cell receptor beta chains were all obtained from the same sample, sequenced in a study of post-analysis software for immune sequencing data. Whole-study findings and limits: Higher frequency in patients than in controls was seen for roughly 5 TRBV segments, with TRBV5-6, TRBV5-1 and TRBV20-1 among them.

The TCR beta cDNA libraries carried unique molecular identifiers. TCRdb used MiXCR to reprocess the PCR reads, holding one entry per CDR3 protein. Of about 540,000 distinct CDR3 sequences in the sample, 34% were seen once. The antigens for these receptors are not known. What was sequenced was blood. The receptors stem from a girl younger than 18 with multiple sclerosis.

The chain has TRBV6-4 and TRBJ2-1; TRBD1 agrees at 9 bases. The CDR3 covers 16 residues. Germline values: CDR1 MRHNA, CDR2 SNTAGT. V dropped 2 bases and J dropped 1; count of bases not matched to a gene: 3. The CDR3 protein is CASSDGGTGSYNEQFF. CDR3 DNA sequence: TGTGCCAGCAGTGACGGAGGGACAGGGTCCTACAATGAGCAGTTCTTC.

The chain is built from TRBV5-1 and TRBJ2-3; 11 nucleotides line up with TRBD1. The CDR3 spans 16 residues. Unmatched junction bases numbered 4, after V lost 4 bases and J lost 0 bases. CDR1 and CDR2 (germline): SGHRS, YFSETQ. This chain's CDR3 is CASSPGQGASTDTQYF. DNA of the CDR3: TGCGCCAGCAGCCCCGGACAGGGGGCTAGCACAGATACGCAGTATTTT.